The source of this TCR delta chain is a study of gamma-delta chains in newborns, infants, children. Whole-study context: Innate gammadelta T cells reportedly expand polyclonally right after birth, driven by microbial exposure, per the title.

To note about this clone: TCRdb shows a much larger clone's protein in place of this DNA's translation, and the two differ at residue 15, likely through a read error; the protein shown is translated from the DNA.

The CDR3 loop spans 18 amino acids. CDR1 and CDR2 (germline): GEAIGNYY, EKD. TCRdb called clones anew from the reads with CATT. Of about 6,900 delta-chain clones in the sample, about 2% were seen once. This TCR was sampled from a child who was a newborn, infant or young child, either healthy, febrile or measles-vaccinated (not recorded which). The source material was blood. The V gene is TRDV2, the J gene TRDJ3, with 7 bases that match TRDD3. The CDR3 DNA is TGTGCCTGTGACACCGTTGGATACGGTTCCTGGGACACCCGACGGATGTTTTTC. Its translation is CACDTVGYGSWDTRRMFF.